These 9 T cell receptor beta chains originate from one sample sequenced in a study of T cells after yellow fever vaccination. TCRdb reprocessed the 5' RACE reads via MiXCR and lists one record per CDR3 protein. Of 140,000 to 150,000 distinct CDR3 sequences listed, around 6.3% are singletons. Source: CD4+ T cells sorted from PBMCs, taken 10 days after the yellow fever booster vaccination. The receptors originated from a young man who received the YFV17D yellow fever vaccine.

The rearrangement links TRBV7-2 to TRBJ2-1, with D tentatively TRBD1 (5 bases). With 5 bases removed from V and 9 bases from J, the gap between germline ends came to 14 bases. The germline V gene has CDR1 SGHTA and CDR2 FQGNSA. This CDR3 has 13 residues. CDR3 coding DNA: TGTGCCAGCAGCCCCCAACAGGCCAGTGAGCAGTTCTTC. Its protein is CASSPQQASEQFF.

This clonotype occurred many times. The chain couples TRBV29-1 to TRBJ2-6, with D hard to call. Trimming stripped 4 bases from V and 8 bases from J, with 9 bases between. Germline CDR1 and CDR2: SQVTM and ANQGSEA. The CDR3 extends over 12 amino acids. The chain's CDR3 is CSVVSGSNVLTF. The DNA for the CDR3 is TGCAGCGTTGTCTCCGGGTCCAACGTCCTGACTTTC.

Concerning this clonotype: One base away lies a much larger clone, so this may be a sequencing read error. The CDR3 loop is CRAQRDAYEQYF. The CDR3 bases are TGCCGTGCCCAGCGGGATGCCTACGAGCAGTACTTC. The chain recombines TRBV20-1 with TRBJ2-7, with 7 bases matching TRBD2. The CDR3 loop spans 12 amino acids. Germline assignment: CDR1 DFQATT and CDR2 SNEGSKA (reference sequence).

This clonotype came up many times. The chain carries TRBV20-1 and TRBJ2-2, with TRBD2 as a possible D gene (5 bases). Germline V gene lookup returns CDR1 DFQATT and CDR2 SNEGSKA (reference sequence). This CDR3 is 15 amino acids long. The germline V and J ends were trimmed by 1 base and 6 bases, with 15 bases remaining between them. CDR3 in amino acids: CSARGARRRAGELFF. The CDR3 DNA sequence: TGCAGTGCTAGAGGAGCGCGTAGGCGGGCCGGGGAGCTGTTTTTT.

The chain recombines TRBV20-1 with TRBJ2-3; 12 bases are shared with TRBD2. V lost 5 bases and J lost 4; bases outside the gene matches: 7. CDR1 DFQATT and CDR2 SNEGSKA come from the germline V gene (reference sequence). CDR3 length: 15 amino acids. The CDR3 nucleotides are TGCAGTGCTCCCCGACTAGCGGGAGACCCAGATACGCAGTATTTT. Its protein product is CSAPRLAGDPDTQYF.

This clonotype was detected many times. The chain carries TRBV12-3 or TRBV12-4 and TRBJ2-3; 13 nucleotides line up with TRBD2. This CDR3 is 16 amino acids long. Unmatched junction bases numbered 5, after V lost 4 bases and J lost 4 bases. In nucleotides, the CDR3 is TGTGCCAGCAGTTCAGGACTAGCGGGAGTATCAGATACGCAGTATTTT. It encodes CASSSGLAGVSDTQYF.

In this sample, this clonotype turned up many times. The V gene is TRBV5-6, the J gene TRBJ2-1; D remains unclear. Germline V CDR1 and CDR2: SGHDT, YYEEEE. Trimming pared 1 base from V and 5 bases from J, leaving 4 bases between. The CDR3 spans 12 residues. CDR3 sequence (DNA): TGTGCCAGCAGCTTGAATCACAATGAGCAGTTCTTC. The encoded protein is CASSLNHNEQFF.

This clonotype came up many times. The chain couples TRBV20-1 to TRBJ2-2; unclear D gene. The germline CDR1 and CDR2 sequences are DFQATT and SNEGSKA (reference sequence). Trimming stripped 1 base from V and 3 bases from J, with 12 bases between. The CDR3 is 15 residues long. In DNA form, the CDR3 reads TGCAGTGCTAGAGGGACGAAACTACACACCGGGGAGCTGTTTTTT. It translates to CSARGTKLHTGELFF.

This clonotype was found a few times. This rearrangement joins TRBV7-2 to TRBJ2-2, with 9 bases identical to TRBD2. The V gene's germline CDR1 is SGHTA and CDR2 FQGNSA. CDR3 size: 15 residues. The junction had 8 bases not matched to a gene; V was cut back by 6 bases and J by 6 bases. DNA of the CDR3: TGTGCCAGCAGTCTAGCGGGAAATCGGGCCGGGGAGCTGTTTTTT. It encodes CASSLAGNRAGELFF. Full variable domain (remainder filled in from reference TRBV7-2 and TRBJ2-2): GAGVSQSPSNKVTEKGKDVELRCDPISGHTALYWYRQSLGQGLEFLIYFQGNSAPDKSGLPSDRFSAERTGGSVSTLTIQRTQQEDSAVYLCASSLAGNRAGELFFGEGSRLTVL.